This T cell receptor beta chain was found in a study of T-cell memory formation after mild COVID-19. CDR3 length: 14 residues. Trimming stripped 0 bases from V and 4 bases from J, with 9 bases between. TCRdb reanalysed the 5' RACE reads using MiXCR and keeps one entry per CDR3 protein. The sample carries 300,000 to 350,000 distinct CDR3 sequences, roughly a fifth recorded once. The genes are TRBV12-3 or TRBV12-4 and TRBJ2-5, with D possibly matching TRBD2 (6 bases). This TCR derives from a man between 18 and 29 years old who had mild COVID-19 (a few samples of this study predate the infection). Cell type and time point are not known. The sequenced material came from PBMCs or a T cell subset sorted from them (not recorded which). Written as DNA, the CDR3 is TGTGCCAGCAGTTTAGCCGAGGAGGGAGAGACCCAGTACTTC. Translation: CASSLAEEGETQYF.